Listed below are T cell receptor beta chains from one sample, sequenced in a study of blood T cells in healthy people across ages. From the 5' RACE reads, TCRdb called clonotypes with MiXCR, one entry per CDR3 protein. The repertoire holds approximately 700,000 distinct CDR3 sequences, with roughly 30% as singletons. Source material: blood. These receptors originate from a woman aged 80 or over in good health. Both conserved end residues are part of each CDR3. Each record gives: D gene, CDR3 length, V gene, J gene, clone size, CDR3 protein, CDR3 DNA. D genes are given only for firm matches. Where a row states a size, it is once, few, many or the class of an expanded clone; other rows omit it.

D: NA
length: 14
V: TRBV5-1
J: TRBJ1-2
size: many
CDR3: CASSLGDGNYGYTF
DNA: TGCGCCAGCAGCTTAGGGGACGGCAACTATGGCTACACCTTC

D: NA
length: 12
V: TRBV7-6
J: TRBJ1-4
size: few
CDR3: CASSGHNEKLFF
DNA: TGTGCCAGCAGCGGACATAATGAAAAACTGTTTTTT

D: TRBD1
length: 16
V: TRBV5-6
J: TRBJ1-4
size: NA
CDR3: CASSLGPQGASEKRFF
DNA: TGTGCCAGCAGCTTGGGCCCACAGGGGGCAAGCGAAAAACGGTTTTTT

D: NA
length: 13
V: TRBV2
J: TRBJ1-5
size: NA
CDR3: CASSEFGVQPQHF
DNA: TGTGCCAGCAGTGAATTCGGGGTTCAGCCCCAGCATTTT

D: TRBD1
length: 17
V: TRBV4-2
J: TRBJ1-5
size: few
CDR3: CASSQDRDRDRNQPQHF
DNA: TGTGCCAGCAGCCAAGACCGGGACAGGGATCGCAATCAGCCCCAGCATTTT

D: TRBD1
length: 17
V: TRBV9
J: TRBJ2-1
size: many
CDR3: CASSVDGTVSSYNEQFF
DNA: TGTGCCAGCAGCGTCGACGGGACAGTCAGCTCCTACAATGAGCAGTTCTTC

D: TRBD1
length: 16
V: TRBV5-1
J: TRBJ2-7
size: many
CDR3: CASSREAGQGAVEQYF
DNA: TGCGCCAGCAGTCGAGAGGCGGGACAGGGGGCAGTTGAGCAGTACTTC

D: TRBD1
length: 15
V: TRBV5-1
J: TRBJ2-2
size: NA
CDR3: CASSKTGDDTGELFF
DNA: TGCGCCAGCAGCAAGACAGGGGACGACACCGGGGAGCTGTTTTTT

D: NA
length: 14
V: TRBV5-1
J: TRBJ2-7
size: many
CDR3: CASSQGRASYEQYF
DNA: TGCGCCAGCAGCCAGGGCCGGGCGTCCTACGAGCAGTACTTC

D: TRBD1
length: 17
V: TRBV5-1
J: TRBJ2-5
size: many
CDR3: CASSLEPGTGIRETQYF
DNA: TGCGCCAGCAGCTTGGAACCCGGGACAGGGATAAGAGAGACCCAGTACTTC

D: TRBD1
length: 18
V: TRBV27
J: TRBJ1-6
size: NA
CDR3: CASSLSGDRSSYNSPLHF
DNA: TGTGCCAGCAGTTTATCGGGGGACAGAAGCTCCTATAATTCACCCCTCCACTTT

D: TRBD2
length: 13
V: TRBV2
J: TRBJ2-7
size: many
CDR3: CASKDGGDYEQYF
DNA: TGTGCCAGCAAAGACGGGGGGGACTACGAGCAGTACTTC

D: NA
length: 12
V: TRBV9
J: TRBJ2-5
size: many
CDR3: CASSNPRETQYF
DNA: TGTGCCAGCAGCAACCCTAGAGAGACCCAGTACTTC

D: TRBD2
length: 15
V: TRBV6-2/TRBV6-3
J: TRBJ2-5
size: many
CDR3: CASRESGTFQETQYF
DNA: TGTGCCAGCAGAGAGAGCGGGACCTTCCAAGAGACCCAGTACTTC

D: TRBD1
length: 17
V: TRBV6-1
J: TRBJ1-2
size: many
CDR3: CASTQEDRPRSNYGYTF
DNA: TGTGCCAGCACGCAAGAGGACAGGCCCAGGTCTAACTATGGCTACACCTTC

D: NA
length: 15
V: TRBV5-1
J: TRBJ1-2
size: many
CDR3: CASSLGRTTNYGYTF
DNA: TGCGCCAGCAGCCTAGGTAGGACAACTAACTATGGCTACACCTTC

D: TRBD2
length: 12
V: TRBV7-2
J: TRBJ2-7
size: NA
CDR3: CLLGREPHEQYF
DNA: TGTCTTCTCGGGAGGGAACCCCACGAGCAGTACTTC

D: TRBD1
length: 15
V: TRBV7-2
J: TRBJ2-3
size: NA
CDR3: CASSFRQGTTDMQYF
DNA: TGTGCCAGCAGCTTCCGACAGGGGACCACAGATATGCAGTATTTT

D: NA
length: 13
V: TRBV29-1
J: TRBJ2-3
size: many
CDR3: CSVEGQLQDTQYF
DNA: TGCAGCGTTGAAGGCCAGTTGCAAGATACGCAGTATTTT

D: NA
length: 14
V: TRBV2
J: TRBJ2-2
size: few
CDR3: CASTASRSTGELFF
DNA: TGTGCCAGCACGGCCTCCCGGAGCACCGGGGAGCTGTTTTTT

D: NA
length: 16
V: TRBV10-3
J: TRBJ1-5
size: many
CDR3: CAISERVDLGNQPQHF
DNA: TGTGCCATCAGTGAAAGGGTGGATTTGGGCAATCAGCCCCAGCATTTT

D: NA
length: 14
V: TRBV5-1
J: TRBJ1-4
size: few
CDR3: CASSEQGWGNQLFF
DNA: TGCGCCAGCAGCGAACAGGGCTGGGGGAATCAACTGTTTTTT